These T cell receptor beta chains were read from a single sample in a study of blood T cells in healthy people across ages. MiXCR, run by TCRdb on the 5' RACE reads, gives a single entry per CDR3 protein. The data hold 650,000 to 800,000 distinct CDR3 sequences, with around two fifths observed a single time. The specimen sequenced was blood. These TCRs come from a man aged 60 to 69 in good health. Both conserved end residues are part of each CDR3. Each record gives: CDR3 length, D gene, J gene, V gene, clone size, CDR3 protein, CDR3 DNA. A D gene is named only where the DNA matches it firmly. The size of a clone is reported for some rows only, either as once, few or many, or as a class for expanded clones.

16,.,TRBJ2-1,TRBV13,.,CASSNRGRGFSGEQFF,TGTGCCAGCAGCAACCGGGGCCGAGGGTTTTCGGGTGAGCAGTTCTTC
18,TRBD2,TRBJ2-4,TRBV28,.,CASSSAASGILAKNIQYF,TGTGCCAGCAGTTCTGCGGCTAGCGGGATATTAGCCAAAAACATTCAGTACTTC
18,TRBD2,TRBJ2-1,TRBV4-1,few,CASSQEWPSGESYNEQFF,TGCGCCAGCAGCCAAGAGTGGCCTAGCGGAGAATCCTACAATGAGCAGTTCTTC
16,TRBD2,TRBJ2-3,TRBV20-1,once,CSVSGLAGGSTDTQYF,TGCAGTGTTAGCGGTCTAGCGGGGGGAAGCACAGATACGCAGTATTTT
14,.,TRBJ1-5,TRBV20-1,.,CSATGGGEQQPQHF,TGCAGTGCTACCGGAGGGGGGGAACAACAGCCCCAGCATTTT
14,.,TRBJ2-4,TRBV27,few,CASSSNYKQNIQYF,TGTGCCAGCAGTTCTAATTATAAGCAAAACATTCAGTACTTC
15,TRBD2,TRBJ2-1,TRBV3-1,.,CASSHLAGGDNEQFF,TGTGCCAGCAGCCATCTAGCGGGGGGGGACAATGAGCAGTTCTTC
15,.,TRBJ1-2,TRBV29-1,.,CSVDVAGTQNYGYTF,TGCAGCGTTGATGTCGCAGGGACCCAGAACTATGGCTACACCTTC
17,TRBD1,TRBJ1-2,TRBV5-8,.,CASSHGRGTGRNYGYTF,TGTGCCAGCAGCCATGGGAGGGGGACAGGGAGGAACTATGGCTACACCTTC
15,.,TRBJ1-1,TRBV7-2,.,CASSSLPQGNTEAFF,TGTGCCAGCAGCTCCCTCCCCCAGGGGAACACTGAAGCTTTCTTT
13,TRBD2,TRBJ2-5,TRBV3-1,many,CASSGTSKETQYF,TGTGCCAGCAGTGGGACTAGCAAAGAGACCCAGTACTTC
13,TRBD2,TRBJ2-7,TRBV28,.,CASSPPPGGEQYF,TGTGCCAGCAGCCCCCCCCCGGGGGGCGAGCAGTACTTC
18,TRBD1,TRBJ1-6,TRBV20-1,.,CSATDRVSGGAPNSPLHF,TGCAGTGCCACAGACAGGGTTAGTGGCGGGGCACCCAATTCACCCCTCCACTTT
16,TRBD2,TRBJ2-3,TRBV27,.,CASSSAGGKFTDTQYF,TGTGCCAGCAGTTCGGCGGGGGGAAAATTCACAGATACGCAGTATTTT
16,.,TRBJ1-4,TRBV6-5,.,CASSYSMTEINEKLFF,TGTGCCAGCAGTTACTCGATGACAGAAATTAATGAAAAACTGTTTTTT
13,TRBD2,TRBJ2-1,TRBV11-2,few,CASSLVTSIEQFF,TGTGCCAGCAGCTTAGTGACTAGCATTGAGCAGTTCTTC
11,.,TRBJ2-7,TRBV30,few,CAWSHSYEQYF,TGTGCCTGGAGTCACTCCTACGAGCAGTACTTC
14,TRBD1,TRBJ1-2,TRBV12-3/TRBV12-4,.,CASSRAGGTHGYTF,TGTGCCAGCAGTCGGGCAGGGGGCACTCATGGCTACACCTTC
13,.,TRBJ2-5,TRBV5-6,.,CASSLRSEETQYF,TGTGCCAGCAGCTTAAGAAGCGAAGAGACCCAGTACTTC
15,TRBD2,TRBJ2-5,TRBV11-3,few,CASSAQGLERETQYF,TGTGCCAGCAGCGCCCAGGGACTAGAGCGAGAGACCCAGTACTTC
17,.,TRBJ1-5,TRBV4-1,.,CASSQEGGGIRNQPQHF,TGCGCCAGCAGCCAAGAGGGCGGAGGGATTCGGAATCAGCCCCAGCATTTT
16,.,TRBJ2-7,TRBV9,.,CASTVVVGSSAYEQYF,TGTGCCAGCACCGTGGTAGTCGGCTCATCTGCGTACGAGCAGTACTTC
14,.,TRBJ1-5,TRBV7-9,few,CASSARDTYQPQHF,TGTGCCAGCAGCGCCCGGGACACCTATCAGCCCCAGCATTTT
14,.,TRBJ2-1,TRBV20-1,.,CSARDLGRYNEQFF,TGCAGTGCTAGAGATCTAGGCAGGTACAATGAGCAGTTCTTC
15,TRBD2,TRBJ2-3,TRBV7-3,few,CASSFSGTSADTQYF,TGTGCCAGCAGCTTTTCCGGGACTAGCGCAGATACGCAGTATTTT
15,.,TRBJ1-5,TRBV4-1,few,CASSQDRESNQPQHF,TGCGCCAGCAGCCAAGATAGGGAGAGCAATCAGCCCCAGCATTTT
14,.,TRBJ2-1,TRBV7-9,.,CASSLDITHNEQFF,TGTGCCAGCAGCTTAGATATAACCCACAATGAGCAGTTCTTC
16,.,TRBJ2-7,TRBV7-2,few,CASSFWGGVSTYEQYF,TGTGCCAGCAGCTTTTGGGGGGGCGTATCGACCTACGAGCAGTACTTC
15,.,TRBJ2-7,TRBV9,.,CASSVTSGLTHEQYF,TGTGCCAGCAGCGTTACCTCTGGGTTAACCCACGAGCAGTACTTC
17,.,TRBJ2-3,TRBV2,.,CASSDGARGSPTDTQYF,TGTGCCAGCAGCGATGGGGCACGTGGGTCTCCCACAGATACGCAGTATTTT
16,.,TRBJ1-3,TRBV6-5,.,CASSYDRRSSGNTIYF,TGTGCCAGCAGTTACGACCGTCGAAGCTCTGGAAACACCATATATTTT
15,.,TRBJ2-3,TRBV28,.,CARRTTDGSTDTQYF,TGTGCCAGGAGGACTACCGATGGTTCCACAGATACGCAGTATTTT
15,TRBD2,TRBJ2-1,TRBV10-3,.,CAIMGLAGDYNEQFF,TGTGCCATCATGGGACTAGCGGGGGACTACAATGAGCAGTTCTTC
15,.,TRBJ1-5,TRBV20-1,.,CSAMGGESSNQPQHF,TGCAGTGCTATGGGGGGGGAGTCAAGCAATCAGCCCCAGCATTTT
13,TRBD2,TRBJ2-1,TRBV29-1,many,CSGTSLGVGEQFF,TGCAGCGGGACTAGCCTGGGGGTGGGTGAGCAGTTCTTC
14,.,TRBJ2-5,TRBV10-2,few,CASSESGQQETQYF,TGCGCCAGCAGTGAGTCCGGACAGCAAGAGACCCAGTACTTC
17,TRBD2,TRBJ2-5,TRBV28,.,CASSFVPSGVVWETQYF,TGTGCCAGCAGTTTCGTCCCTAGCGGGGTTGTTTGGGAGACCCAGTACTTC
15,.,TRBJ2-5,TRBV11-1,few,CASSAKRGERETQYF,TGTGCCAGCAGCGCAAAAAGAGGGGAACGGGAGACCCAGTACTTC
14,.,TRBJ1-5,TRBV20-1,many,CSANDIQSNQPQHF,TGCAGTGCTAACGATATCCAAAGCAATCAGCCCCAGCATTTT
12,.,TRBJ2-7,TRBV18,few,CASSRGGSKGYF,TGTGCCAGCTCACGGGGTGGATCGAAGGGGTACTTC
17,.,TRBJ2-3,TRBV25-1,.,CASSEVEVAISTDTQYF,TGTGCCAGCAGTGAGGTCGAGGTGGCTATAAGCACAGATACGCAGTATTTT
16,TRBD1,TRBJ1-4,TRBV4-1,few,CASSQAPGQGGEKLFF,TGCGCCAGCAGCCAAGCCCCGGGACAGGGTGGCGAAAAACTGTTTTTT
14,TRBD2,TRBJ2-7,TRBV4-3,.,CASSPLAGPGEQYF,TGCGCCAGCAGCCCGTTAGCGGGCCCCGGCGAGCAGTACTTC
13,TRBD1,TRBJ2-5,TRBV2,few,CASGTGGRETQYF,TGTGCCAGTGGGACAGGGGGCCGGGAGACCCAGTACTTC
13,.,TRBJ2-7,TRBV6-2/TRBV6-3,.,CASRLTGPYEQYF,TGTGCCAGCAGACTAACAGGGCCCTACGAGCAGTACTTC
16,TRBD2,TRBJ2-5,TRBV9,.,CASSRAGGTYQETQYF,TGTGCCAGCAGCCGAGCGGGGGGCACGTACCAAGAGACCCAGTACTTC
14,.,TRBJ2-7,TRBV3-1,.,CASSFGTRSYEQYF,TGTGCCAGCAGCTTCGGGACACGCTCCTACGAGCAGTACTTC
13,.,TRBJ1-4,TRBV12-3/TRBV12-4,.,CASSLASNEKLFF,TGTGCCAGCAGTTTAGCATCTAATGAAAAACTGTTTTTT
15,TRBD1,TRBJ2-3,TRBV5-1,.,CASSSDRAGTDTQYF,TGCGCCAGCAGCTCGGACAGGGCTGGCACAGATACGCAGTATTTT
13,.,TRBJ2-3,TRBV10-1,few,CASQGTSTDTQYF,TGCGCCAGCCAGGGGACTAGCACAGATACGCAGTATTTT
16,TRBD2,TRBJ2-5,TRBV11-2,few,CASSLEIAGGVETQYF,TGTGCCAGCAGCTTAGAAATAGCGGGGGGCGTGGAGACCCAGTACTTC
15,.,TRBJ1-6,TRBV20-1,.,CSAPAFGVLNSPLHF,TGCAGTGCCCCCGCCTTCGGAGTCCTAAATTCACCCCTCCACTTT
12,.,TRBJ2-2,TRBV20-1,.,CSAKGGTGELFF,TGCAGTGCGAAGGGAGGCACCGGGGAGCTGTTTTTT